The 10 T cell receptor beta chains in this list originate from one sample, sequenced in a study of shared clonotypes between healthy human individuals. Repertoires were generated with immunoSEQ multiplex PCR, while TCRdb's copy carries only in-frame clones and drops some. The data contain around 510,000 clones, roughly four fifths of them singletons. Sequenced material: PBMCs. Source of these receptors: a woman between 35 and 50 years old in good health. Some clones in this sample may be carry-over from other donors' samples.

With regard to this clone: This probably arose from a read error, given a far larger clone one base away. The chain links TRBV2 to TRBJ2-2; D is unresolved. The CDR3 is 13 amino acids. Germline CDR1 SNHLY, CDR2 FYNNEI. DNA of the CDR3: TGTGCCAGCAGGGCTCAGAACGCCGGGGAGCTGTTTTTT. Protein product: CASRAQNAGELFF. The complete variable domain, with remaining parts taken from reference TRBV2 and TRBJ2-2, reads EPEVTQTPSHQVTQMGQEVILRCVPISNHLYFYWYRQILGQKVEFLVSFYNNEISEKSEIFDDQFSVERPDGSNFTLKIRSTKLEDSAMYFCASRAQNAGELFFGEGSRLTVL.

As DNA, the CDR3 is TGCGCCAGCAGCTTGGGAGGACAGTACGGGGAGCTGTTTTTT. Amino acids: CASSLGGQYGELFF. The J gene is TRBJ2-2, the V gene TRBV5-1; the D gene is possibly TRBD1 (6 bases). The CDR3 covers 14 residues. Germline V gene lookup returns CDR1 SGHRS and CDR2 YFSETQ. V lost 0 bases to trimming and J lost 7 bases, with 10 bases between them.

The CDR3, as DNA: TGTGCCAGCAGCGTAGGGACTTTCCAAGAGACCCAGTACTTC. The encoded protein is CASSVGTFQETQYF. J is TRBJ2-5 and V is TRBV9; possibly TRBD2 for D (5 bases). Per germline, CDR1 SGDLS and CDR2 YYNGEE. With 0 bases removed from V and 1 base from J, the gap between germline ends came to 7 bases. CDR3 length: 14 amino acids. The variable domain in full, completed from reference TRBV9 and TRBJ2-5, reads DSGVTQTPKHLITATGQRVTLRCSPRSGDLSVYWYQQSLDQGLQFLIQYYNGEERAKGNILERFSAQQFPDLHSELNLSSLELGDSALYFCASSVGTFQETQYFGPGTRLLVL.

The gene calls are TRBV28 and TRBJ1-2; D is possibly TRBD1 (6 bases). CDR1 is MDHEN and CDR2 is SYDVKM in the germline V gene. The CDR3 has 16 amino acids. V gave up 6 bases and J gave up 1 base, with 18 bases separating them. For the CDR3, the DNA is TGTGCCAGCAGAAAAACAGGGACGTGGGGTAACTATGGCTACACCTTC. As protein: CASRKTGTWGNYGYTF.

V and J are TRBV19 and TRBJ2-1; TRBD2 is a possible D gene (6 bases). The V gene's germline CDR1 is LNHDA and CDR2 SQIVND (reference sequence). The CDR3 extends over 14 amino acids. V dropped 3 bases and J dropped 3 bases, with 9 bases sitting between them. CDR3 region: CASSMGLYYNEQFF. CDR3 coding DNA: TGTGCCAGTAGTATGGGACTGTACTACAATGAGCAGTTCTTC. The full variable domain, in which reference TRBV19 and TRBJ2-1 provide the parts outside the CDR3, is DGGITQSPKYLFRKEGQNVTLSCEQNLNHDAMYWYRQDPGQGLRLIYYSQIVNDFQKGDIAEGYSVSREKKESFPLTVTSAQKNPTAFYLCASSMGLYYNEQFFGPGTRLTVL.

V usage is TRBV11-2 and J usage is TRBJ1-2, with 7 bases matching TRBD1. V lost 5 bases and J lost 7; bases outside the gene matches: 7. In germline, CDR1 is SGHAT, CDR2 FQNNGV. The CDR3 consists of 13 residues. CDR3 residues: CASSPGGVGGYTF. The CDR3 DNA follows: TGTGCCAGCAGCCCAGGGGGGGTGGGTGGCTACACCTTC.

The V and J genes are TRBV5-1 and TRBJ2-5, with no clear D. Germline-derived CDR1 and CDR2 are SGHRS and YFSETQ. This CDR3 is 14 amino acids long. V was cut by 3 bases and J by 2 bases, with 11 bases left in between. The CDR3 protein is CASSSGRLQETQYF. The CDR3 coding sequence is TGCGCCAGCAGCTCTGGGCGGCTACAAGAGACCCAGTACTTC.

The chain combines TRBV6-1 with TRBJ2-1; D is possibly TRBD2 (6 bases). The germline V and J ends were trimmed by 4 bases and 1 base, with 8 bases remaining between them. The CDR3 contains 14 residues. Germline CDR1 is MNHNS and CDR2 is SASEGT. CDR3 coding DNA: TGTGCCAGCAGTGCGACTAGATCCTACAATGAGCAGTTCTTC. As protein: CASSATRSYNEQFF.

V is TRBV5-1 and J is TRBJ1-3; D not certain. The germline CDR1 and CDR2 sequences are SGHRS and YFSETQ. V shed 0 bases and J shed 0 bases, with 7 bases lying between them. The CDR3 length is 15 residues. The CDR3 sequence is CASSLDGDSGNTIYF. The CDR3 nucleotides are TGCGCCAGCAGCTTGGACGGTGACTCTGGAAACACCATATATTTT.

The gene calls are TRBV18 and TRBJ1-4; unclear D gene. The V gene lost 2 bases and the J gene lost 5 bases, with 6 bases spanning the gap. There are 13 residues in the CDR3. CDR1 and CDR2 from the germline V gene are KGHSH and LQKENI. CDR3 sequence reads: CASSPGLNEKLFF. The CDR3 DNA reads TGTGCCAGCTCACCAGGCCTAAATGAAAAACTGTTTTTT. The variable domain in full, completed from reference TRBV18 and TRBJ1-4, reads NAGVMQNPRHLVRRRGQEARLRCSPMKGHSHVYWYRQLPEEGLKFMVYLQKENIIDESGMPKERFSAEFPKEGPSILRIQQVVRGDSAAYFCASSPGLNEKLFFGSGTQLSVL.